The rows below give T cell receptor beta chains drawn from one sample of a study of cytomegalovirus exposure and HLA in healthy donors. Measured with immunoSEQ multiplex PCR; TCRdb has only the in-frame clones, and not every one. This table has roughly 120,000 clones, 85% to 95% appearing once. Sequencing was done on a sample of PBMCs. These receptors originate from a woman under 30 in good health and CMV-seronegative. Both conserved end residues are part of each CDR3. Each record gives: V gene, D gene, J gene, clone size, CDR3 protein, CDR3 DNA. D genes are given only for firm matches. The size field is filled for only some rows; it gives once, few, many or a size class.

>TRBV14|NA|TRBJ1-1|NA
CASSLLNTEAFF
TGTGCCAGCAGCCTCTTGAACACTGAAGCTTTCTTT
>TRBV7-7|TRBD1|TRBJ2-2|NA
CASSPQGVLATGELFF
TGTGCTAGCAGCCCACAGGGGGTGTTAGCTACCGGGGAGCTGTTTTTT
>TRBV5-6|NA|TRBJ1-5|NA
CASSLRGGGNQPQHF
TGTGCCAGCAGCTTGCGGGGTGGTGGCAATCAGCCCCAGCATTTT
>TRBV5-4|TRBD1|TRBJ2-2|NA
CASSSRDRFGELFF
TGTGCCAGCAGTTCACGGGACAGGTTCGGGGAGCTGTTTTTT
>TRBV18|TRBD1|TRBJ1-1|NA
CASSPGTGNTEAFF
TGTGCCAGCTCACCAGGGACAGGGAACACTGAAGCTTTCTTT
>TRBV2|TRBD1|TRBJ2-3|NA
CASAGQGSDTQYF
TGTGCCAGCGCGGGACAGGGCTCAGATACGCAGTATTTT
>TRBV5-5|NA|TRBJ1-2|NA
CASSLDHRNYGYTF
TGTGCCAGCAGCTTGGATCACAGGAACTATGGCTACACCTTC
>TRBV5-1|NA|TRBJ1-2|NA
CASSSPGGKGGRGDYGYTF
TGCGCCAGCAGCTCCCCCGGGGGGAAAGGAGGGCGCGGGGACTATGGCTACACCTTC
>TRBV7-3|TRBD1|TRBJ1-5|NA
CASSWAGGQPQHF
TGTGCCAGCAGCTGGGCAGGGGGCCAGCCCCAGCATTTT
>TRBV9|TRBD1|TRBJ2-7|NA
CASSPRDRDGGEQYF
TGTGCCAGCAGCCCTCGAGACAGGGATGGAGGCGAGCAGTACTTC
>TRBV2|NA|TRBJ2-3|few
CASRGAGTDTQYF
TGTGCCAGCAGGGGGGCTGGCACAGATACGCAGTATTTT
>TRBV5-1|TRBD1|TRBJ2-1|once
CASSLTGESYNEQFF
TGCGCCAGCAGCCTGACAGGGGAGTCCTACAATGAGCAGTTCTTC
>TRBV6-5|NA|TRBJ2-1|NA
CASSGGSYNEQFF
TGTGCCAGCAGTGGGGGCAGCTACAATGAGCAGTTCTTC
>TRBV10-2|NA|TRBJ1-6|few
CASSESEPLHF
TGCGCCAGCAGTGAGTCGGAGCCCCTCCACTTT
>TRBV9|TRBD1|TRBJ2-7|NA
CASSPSLRDRVYEQYF
TGTGCCAGCAGCCCCTCCCTCCGGGACAGGGTTTACGAGCAGTACTTC
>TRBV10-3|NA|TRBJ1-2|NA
CAIGKGNYGYTF
TGTGCCATCGGGAAGGGGAACTATGGCTACACCTTC
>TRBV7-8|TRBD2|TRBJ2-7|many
CASSFRTSGHYEQYF
TGTGCCAGCAGCTTCAGGACTAGCGGACACTACGAGCAGTACTTC
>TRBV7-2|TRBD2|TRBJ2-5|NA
CASSLGLAGEPETQYF
TGTGCCAGCAGCTTAGGACTAGCGGGAGAACCAGAGACCCAGTACTTC
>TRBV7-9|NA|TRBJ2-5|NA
CASSLGVSQETQYF
TGTGCCAGCAGCTTAGGTGTCAGCCAAGAGACCCAGTACTTC
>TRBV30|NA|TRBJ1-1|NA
CAWSQDLNTEAFF
TGTGCCTGGAGCCAGGACTTGAACACTGAAGCTTTCTTT
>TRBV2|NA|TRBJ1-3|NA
CASSAGHLGNTIYF
TGTGCCAGCAGTGCCGGACATTTGGGAAACACCATATATTTT
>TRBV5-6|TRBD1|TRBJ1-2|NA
CASSLTTGQSGYTF
TGTGCCAGCAGCTTGACCACGGGACAGTCTGGCTACACCTTC
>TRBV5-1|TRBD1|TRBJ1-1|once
CASSFIGGNTEAFF
TGCGCCAGCAGCTTTATAGGGGGCAACACTGAAGCTTTCTTT
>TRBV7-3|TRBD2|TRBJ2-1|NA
CASSLGAGGSYNEQFF
TGTGCCAGCAGCTTAGGAGCGGGAGGCTCCTACAATGAGCAGTTCTTC
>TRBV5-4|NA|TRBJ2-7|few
CASSLAGEPYEQYF
TGTGCCAGCAGCTTGGCCGGGGAACCCTACGAGCAGTACTTC
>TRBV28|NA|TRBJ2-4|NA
CASRGARGSRAKNIQYF
TGTGCCAGCAGGGGAGCTCGGGGAAGTCGAGCCAAAAACATTCAGTACTTC
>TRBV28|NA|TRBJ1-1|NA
CASSLLSVTFF
TGTGCCAGCAGCCTCCTTAGCGTGACTTTCTTT
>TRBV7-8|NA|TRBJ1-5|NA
CASSPGATLNSNQPQHF
TGTGCCAGCAGCCCAGGCGCCACCCTAAATAGCAATCAGCCCCAGCATTTT
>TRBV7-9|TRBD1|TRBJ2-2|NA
CASTGPGTENTGELFF
TGTGCCAGCACGGGACCAGGGACAGAGAACACCGGGGAGCTGTTTTTT
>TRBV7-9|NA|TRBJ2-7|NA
CASSAGGYEQYF
TGTGCCAGCAGCGCCGGGGGCTACGAGCAGTACTTC
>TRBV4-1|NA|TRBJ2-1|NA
CASSQAEFGNEQFF
TGCGCCAGCAGCCAAGCGGAGTTTGGGAATGAGCAGTTCTTC
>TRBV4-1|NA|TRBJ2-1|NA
CASSPAVGRNEQFF
TGCGCCAGCAGCCCTGCCGTGGGCAGGAATGAGCAGTTCTTC
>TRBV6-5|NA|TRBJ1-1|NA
CASLNSRVTEAFF
TGTGCCAGTCTCAATTCCCGGGTCACTGAAGCTTTCTTT
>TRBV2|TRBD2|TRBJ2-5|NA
CASSLQLAGQETQYF
TGTGCCAGCAGTCTTCAGCTAGCGGGCCAAGAGACCCAGTACTTC
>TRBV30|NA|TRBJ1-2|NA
CAGPNRDSRGYTF
TGTGCCGGACCTAACAGGGATTCTCGAGGCTACACCTTC
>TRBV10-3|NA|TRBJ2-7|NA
CAISESVGLGEQYF
TGTGCCATCAGTGAGTCGGTCGGGTTGGGCGAGCAGTACTTC
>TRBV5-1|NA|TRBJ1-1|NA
CASSTTGNTEAFF
TGCGCCAGCAGCACAACAGGTAACACTGAAGCTTTCTTT
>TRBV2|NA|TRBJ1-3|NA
CASSGGPGNTIYF
TGTGCCAGCAGCGGGGGGCCTGGAAACACCATATATTTT
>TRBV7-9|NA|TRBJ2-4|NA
CASSLQNIQYF
TGTGCCAGCAGCCTCCAAAACATTCAGTACTTC
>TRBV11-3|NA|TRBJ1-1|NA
CASSLDRYNTEAFF
TGTGCCAGCAGCTTAGATCGGTACAACACTGAAGCTTTCTTT
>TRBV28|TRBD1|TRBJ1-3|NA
CASWSGTGAGNTIYF
TGTGCCAGCTGGTCAGGGACAGGGGCAGGAAACACCATATATTTT
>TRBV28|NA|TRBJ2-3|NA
CASSPQSLTDTQYF
TGTGCCAGCAGTCCCCAGTCCCTCACAGATACGCAGTATTTT
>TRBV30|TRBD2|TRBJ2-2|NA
CAWSVLAGDTGELFF
TGTGCCTGGAGTGTCCTAGCGGGAGACACCGGGGAGCTGTTTTTT
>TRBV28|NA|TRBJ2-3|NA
CASSLEERSQYF
TGTGCCAGCAGTTTAGAGGAGAGGTCGCAGTATTTT
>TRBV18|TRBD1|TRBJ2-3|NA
CASSRGQGVRDTQYF
TGTGCCAGCTCACGCGGACAGGGGGTACGAGATACGCAGTATTTT
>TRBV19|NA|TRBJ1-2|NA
CASSPSRTASYGYTF
TGTGCCAGTAGTCCATCGAGGACAGCTAGCTATGGCTACACCTTC
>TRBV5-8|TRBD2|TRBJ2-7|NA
CASSSRGGGLTSGSTYEQYF
TGTGCCAGCAGTTCCAGGGGTGGAGGCCTGACTAGCGGGAGTACCTACGAGCAGTACTTC
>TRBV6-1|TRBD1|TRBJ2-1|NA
CASSKDRGSYNEQFF
TGTGCCAGCAGCAAAGACAGGGGATCCTACAATGAGCAGTTCTTC
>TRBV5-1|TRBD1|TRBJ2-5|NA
CASRGQAETQYF
TGCGCCAGCAGGGGACAGGCAGAGACCCAGTACTTC
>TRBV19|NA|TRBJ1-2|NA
CASSTVPTYGYTF
TGTGCCAGTAGTACGGTACCCACCTATGGCTACACCTTC
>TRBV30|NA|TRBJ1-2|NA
CAWKLLGGAYYGYTF
TGTGCCTGGAAACTACTGGGAGGAGCCTACTATGGCTACACCTTC
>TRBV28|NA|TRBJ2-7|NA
CASSFKPDYEQYF
TGTGCCAGCAGTTTTAAGCCCGACTACGAGCAGTACTTC
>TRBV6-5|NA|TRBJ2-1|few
CASSYGGYGNEQFF
TGTGCCAGCAGTTACGGGGGCTACGGCAATGAGCAGTTCTTC
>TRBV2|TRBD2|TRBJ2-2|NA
CASSVTPTSGRNTGELFF
TGTGCCAGCAGTGTAACACCTACTAGCGGGAGGAACACCGGGGAGCTGTTTTTT
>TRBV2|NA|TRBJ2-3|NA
CAIGTGGEGDTQYF
TGTGCCATCGGGACAGGTGGGGAGGGAGATACGCAGTATTTT